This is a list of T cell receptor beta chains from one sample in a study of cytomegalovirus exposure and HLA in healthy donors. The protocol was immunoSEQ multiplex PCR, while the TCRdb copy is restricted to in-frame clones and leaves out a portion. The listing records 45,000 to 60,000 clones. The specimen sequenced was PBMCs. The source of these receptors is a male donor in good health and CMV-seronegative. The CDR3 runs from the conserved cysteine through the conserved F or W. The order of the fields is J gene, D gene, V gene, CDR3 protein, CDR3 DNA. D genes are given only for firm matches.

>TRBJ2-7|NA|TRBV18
CASSPPGEREVVEQYF
TGTGCCAGCTCACCACCGGGGGAAAGGGAGGTTGTTGAGCAGTACTTC
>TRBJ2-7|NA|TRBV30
CAWEQGSYEQYF
TGTGCCTGGGAACAGGGCTCCTACGAGCAGTACTTC
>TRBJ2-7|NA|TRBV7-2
CASSAGPQGDYEQYF
TGTGCCAGCAGCGCCGGACCACAGGGAGACTACGAGCAGTACTTC
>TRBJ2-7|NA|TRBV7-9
CASSLASTDEQYF
TGTGCCAGCAGCTTAGCGAGTACGGACGAGCAGTACTTC
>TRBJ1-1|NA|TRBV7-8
CASSLATGHLNTEAFF
TGTGCCAGCAGCTTAGCCACGGGACACTTGAACACTGAAGCTTTCTTT
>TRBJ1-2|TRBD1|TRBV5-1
CASSLVGQGAHGYTF
TGCGCCAGCAGCTTGGTCGGACAGGGGGCCCACGGCTACACCTTC
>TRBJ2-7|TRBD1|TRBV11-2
CASSLEGGAGYEQYF
TGTGCCAGCAGCTTAGAAGGGGGCGCTGGGTACGAGCAGTACTTC
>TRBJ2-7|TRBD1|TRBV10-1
CASKPRRDRDSYEQYF
TGCGCCAGCAAACCCCGGCGGGACAGGGATTCCTACGAGCAGTACTTC
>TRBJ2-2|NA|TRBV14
CASSQGRYTGELFF
TGTGCCAGCAGCCAAGGGCGGTACACCGGGGAGCTGTTTTTT
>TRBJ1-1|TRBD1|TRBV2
CASGRDRGAEAFF
TGTGCCAGCGGCCGGGACAGGGGAGCTGAAGCTTTCTTT
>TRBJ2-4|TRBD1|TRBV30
CAWSLTGQGDIQYF
TGTGCCTGGAGTTTGACGGGACAGGGGGACATTCAGTACTTC
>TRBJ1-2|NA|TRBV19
CASSVGLRDLNGYTF
TGTGCCAGTAGTGTAGGTCTCCGGGACTTAAATGGCTACACCTTC
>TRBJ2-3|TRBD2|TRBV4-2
CASSQDSGLATVDTQYF
TGTGCCAGCAGCCAAGATAGCGGACTAGCTACAGTGGATACGCAGTATTTT
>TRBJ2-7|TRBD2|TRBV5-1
CASSWQTSGGTYEQYF
TGCGCCAGCAGCTGGCAGACTAGCGGGGGGACCTACGAGCAGTACTTC
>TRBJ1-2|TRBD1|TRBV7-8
CASSPWTGVGYTF
TGTGCCAGCAGCCCATGGACAGGTGTTGGCTACACCTTC
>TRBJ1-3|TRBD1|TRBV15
CATSIDPQGSGNTIYF
TGTGCCACCAGCATCGACCCACAGGGGTCTGGAAACACCATATATTTT
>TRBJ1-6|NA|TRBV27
CASSLGTGTVANSPLHF
TGTGCCAGCAGTTTAGGAACAGGGACCGTAGCGAATTCACCCCTCCACTTT
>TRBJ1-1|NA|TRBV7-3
CASREKVNTEAFF
TGTGCCAGCAGAGAGAAAGTGAACACTGAAGCTTTCTTT
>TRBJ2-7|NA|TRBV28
CASSRTGYEQYF
TGTGCCAGCAGTCGTACAGGATACGAGCAGTACTTC
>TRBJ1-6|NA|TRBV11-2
CASSSPASSYNSPLHF
TGTGCCAGCAGCTCTCCAGCGAGCTCCTATAATTCACCCCTCCACTTT
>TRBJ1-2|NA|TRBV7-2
CASSLVTAFFNYGYTF
TGTGCCAGCAGCTTAGTGACAGCATTCTTTAACTATGGCTACACCTTC
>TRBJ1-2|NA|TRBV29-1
CSVGEGKYGYTF
TGCAGCGTTGGGGAGGGGAAGTATGGCTACACCTTC
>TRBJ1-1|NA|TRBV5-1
CASSRRGGTSNTEAFF
TGCGCCAGCAGCCGGCGGGGGGGTACCTCGAACACTGAAGCTTTCTTT
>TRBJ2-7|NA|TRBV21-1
CASSPTRGRYEQYF
TGTGCCAGCAGCCCCACAAGGGGTCGGTACGAGCAGTACTTC
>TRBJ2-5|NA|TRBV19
CASSMAVAGETQYF
TGTGCCAGTAGTATGGCGGTCGCCGGGGAGACCCAGTACTTC
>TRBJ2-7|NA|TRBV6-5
CASSYSPGSSYEQYF
TGTGCCAGCAGTTACTCGCCCGGGAGCTCCTACGAGCAGTACTTC
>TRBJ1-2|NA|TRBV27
CASFSPGRQRANYGYTF
TGTGCCAGCTTTTCCCCAGGCCGCCAAAGAGCTAACTATGGCTACACCTTC
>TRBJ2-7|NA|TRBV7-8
CASSLGGAHSYEQYF
TGTGCCAGCAGCTTAGGTGGGGCCCACTCCTACGAGCAGTACTTC
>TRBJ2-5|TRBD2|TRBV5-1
CASSFQSGRETQYF
TGCGCCAGCAGCTTTCAAAGCGGGAGGGAGACCCAGTACTTC
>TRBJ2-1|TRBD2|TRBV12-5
CASGVVPPSGSYNEQFF
TGTGCTAGTGGTGTGGTCCCCCCGAGCGGGAGCTACAATGAGCAGTTCTTC
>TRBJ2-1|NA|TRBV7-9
CASSPGLEGENEQFF
TGTGCCAGCAGCCCTGGACTAGAGGGGGAAAATGAGCAGTTCTTC
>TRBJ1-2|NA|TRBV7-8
CASSSGFENYGYTF
TGTGCCAGCAGTTCCGGGTTTGAGAACTATGGCTACACCTTC
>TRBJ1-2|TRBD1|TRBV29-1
CSVVRGHDGYTF
TGCAGCGTAGTCAGGGGGCATGATGGCTACACCTTC
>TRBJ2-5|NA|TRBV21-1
CASPRDKAFGRTETQYF
TGTGCCAGCCCCCGGGACAAGGCCTTCGGTCGAACGGAGACCCAGTACTTC
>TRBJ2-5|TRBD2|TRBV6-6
CASSLGLAGIGETQYF
TGTGCCAGCAGTCTGGGACTAGCGGGGATTGGAGAGACCCAGTACTTC
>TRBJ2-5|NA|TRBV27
CASRTAQETQYF
TGTGCCAGCAGAACAGCACAAGAGACCCAGTACTTC
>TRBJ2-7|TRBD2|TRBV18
CASSLGLAAYEQYF
TGTGCCAGCTCACTGGGACTAGCGGCCTACGAGCAGTACTTC
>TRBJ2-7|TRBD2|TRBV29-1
CSGGLASRTGSYEQYF
TGCAGCGGGGGACTAGCTTCTCGTACGGGATCCTACGAGCAGTACTTC
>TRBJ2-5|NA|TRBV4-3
CASSQEAGPETQYF
TGCGCCAGCAGCCAAGAGGCAGGGCCAGAGACCCAGTACTTC
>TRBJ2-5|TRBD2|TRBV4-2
CASSQDRGGQETQYF
TGTGCCAGCAGCCAAGATCGGGGGGGCCAAGAGACCCAGTACTTC
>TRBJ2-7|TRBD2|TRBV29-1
CSVSLAGGAHEQYF
TGCAGCGTTTCACTAGCGGGAGGTGCGCACGAGCAGTACTTC
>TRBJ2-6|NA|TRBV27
CASSSYSGANVLTF
TGTGCCAGCAGTTCCTACTCTGGGGCCAACGTCCTGACTTTC
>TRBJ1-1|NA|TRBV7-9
CASSIGALRVNTEAFF
TGTGCCAGCAGCATAGGGGCCCTCAGGGTGAACACTGAAGCTTTCTTT
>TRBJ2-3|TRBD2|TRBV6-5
CASSYSGLAGSDTQYF
TGTGCCAGCAGTTACTCGGGACTAGCGGGGTCAGATACGCAGTATTTT
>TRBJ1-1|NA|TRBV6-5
CASRDSNWDGAFF
TGTGCCAGCCGGGACTCGAATTGGGATGGGGCTTTCTTT
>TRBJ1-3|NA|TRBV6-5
CASRRVITGNTIYF
TGTGCCAGCAGGCGGGTTATTACTGGAAACACCATATATTTT
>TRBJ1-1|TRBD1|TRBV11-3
CASSRQGNTEAFF
TGTGCCAGCAGCCGACAGGGGAACACTGAAGCTTTCTTT
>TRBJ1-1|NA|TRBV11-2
CASSLGGGVNTEDFF
TGTGCCAGCAGCTTAGGTGGAGGCGTGAACACTGAAGATTTCTTT
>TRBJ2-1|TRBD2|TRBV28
CASIPTSGSYNEQFF
TGTGCCAGCATCCCAACTAGCGGATCCTACAATGAGCAGTTCTTC
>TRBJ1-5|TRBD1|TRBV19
CASSMKGQTYQPQHF
TGTGCCAGTAGTATGAAGGGACAGACATATCAGCCCCAGCATTTT
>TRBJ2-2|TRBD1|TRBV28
CASSLSGAGGRTGELFF
TGTGCCAGCAGTTTATCTGGGGCAGGGGGCAGAACCGGGGAGCTGTTTTTT
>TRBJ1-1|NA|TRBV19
CASSSGIFTEAFF
TGTGCCAGTAGTTCAGGGATATTCACTGAAGCTTTCTTT
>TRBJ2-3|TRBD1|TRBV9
CASSARTGGLTDTQYF
TGTGCCAGCAGCGCGAGGACAGGGGGGTTAACAGATACGCAGTATTTT
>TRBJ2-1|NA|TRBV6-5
CASTPSGQSYNEQFF
TGTGCCAGCACCCCTTCCGGACAGAGCTACAATGAGCAGTTCTTC